This T cell receptor beta chain was observed in a study of radiotherapy plus CTLA-4 blockade in lung cancer. Chemo-refractory metastatic non-small-cell lung cancer patients were treated with focal radiation plus CTLA-4 blockade with ipilimumab. Clones were sequenced by immunoSEQ multiplex PCR, and TCRdb holds only the in-frame ones, with some missing. The sample yields tens of thousands of clones, about 78% seen once. General study findings and limits: Best predicting response, reportedly, were early blood T cell clone dynamics, with interferon-beta. TCR clones originating in tumors grew in number in blood after radiotherapy plus ipilimumab.

CDR1 and CDR2 from the germline V gene are SQVTM and ANQGSEA. CDR3 size: 12 residues. Trimming removed 3 bases at V and 2 bases at J, with 8 bases between. Worth noting for this clone: What it recognizes is unknown.

Sample: peripheral blood, taken from a patient treated with radiotherapy plus ipilimumab. The receptor comes from a human donor with non-small cell lung cancer who had a partial response to radiotherapy plus ipilimumab. Some clones in this sample may be carry-over from other donors' samples. The J gene is TRBJ2-7, the V gene TRBV29-1; D is possibly TRBD2 (5 bases). For the CDR3, the DNA is TGCAGCGTTGAGGAGGAGACCTACGAGCAGTACTTC. It specifies CSVEEETYEQYF.